This T cell receptor (beta chain) came from a study of CD8 T cells in Susac syndrome. The CDR3 has 12 amino acids. V was pared by 6 bases and J by 7 bases, with 10 bases between. Germline V CDR1 and CDR2: MNHEY, SVGEGT. An input of about 0.45 to 1 ug of RNA was subjected to reverse transcription using random hexamers. Across 54 Vbeta and 13 Jbeta, TCR beta CDR3 was amplified with immunoSEQ multiplex PCR. TCRdb itself ran the immunoSEQ multiplex PCR reads through MiXCR, one entry per CDR3 protein. The table shows about 140,000 distinct CDR3 sequences, with about 93% occurring only once. The sequencing input was CD8+ T cells from PBMCs. This TCR came from a human donor in good health. The genes are TRBV6-2 or TRBV6-3 and TRBJ2-1; TRBD2 is a possible D gene (6 bases). The CDR3 bases are TGTGCCAGCAGGGGGACTGGGAATGAGCAGTTCTTC. Translation gives CASRGTGNEQFF.